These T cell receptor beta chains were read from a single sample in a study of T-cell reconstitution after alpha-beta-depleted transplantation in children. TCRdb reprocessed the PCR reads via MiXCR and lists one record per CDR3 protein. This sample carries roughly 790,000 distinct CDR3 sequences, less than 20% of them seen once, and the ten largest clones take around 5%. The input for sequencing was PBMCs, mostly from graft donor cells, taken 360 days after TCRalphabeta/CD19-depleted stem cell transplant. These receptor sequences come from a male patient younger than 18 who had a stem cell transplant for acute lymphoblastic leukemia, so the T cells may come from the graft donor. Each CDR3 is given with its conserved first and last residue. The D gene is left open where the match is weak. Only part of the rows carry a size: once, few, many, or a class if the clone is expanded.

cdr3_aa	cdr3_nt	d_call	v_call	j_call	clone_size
CASSYVASGTYEQYF	TGTGCCAGCAGTTATGTGGCTAGCGGTACCTACGAGCAGTACTTC	TRBD2	TRBV6-6	TRBJ2-7	few
CATSDLNRAGRYNEQFF	TGTGCCACCAGTGATTTGAATCGGGCCGGACGATACAATGAGCAGTTCTTC	-	TRBV24-1	TRBJ2-1	few
CASSQIVQDGTDTQYF	TGTGCCAGCAGCCAGATAGTACAGGACGGCACAGATACGCAGTATTTT	-	TRBV3-1	TRBJ2-3	-
CSARGVYEQYF	TGCAGTGCTAGGGGGGTGTACGAGCAGTACTTC	-	TRBV20-1	TRBJ2-7	few
CATSRGRRGTVPTEQYF	TGTGCCACCAGCAGAGGCCGACGGGGAACAGTCCCTACGGAGCAGTACTTC	-	TRBV15	TRBJ2-7	few
CASRGQGATLHF	TGTGCCAGCAGAGGACAGGGGGCTACCCTCCACTTT	TRBD1	TRBV2	TRBJ1-6	few
CASSPRTSGIGRTDTQYF	TGTGCCAGCAGCCCGCGGACTAGCGGGATTGGTAGGACAGATACGCAGTATTTT	TRBD2	TRBV9	TRBJ2-3	many
CASSLTSLLADTQYF	TGTGCCAGCAGCCTTACTAGTTTACTAGCAGATACGCAGTATTTT	-	TRBV5-5	TRBJ2-3	-
CASSYLGSRAEAFF	TGTGCCAGCAGTTACTTGGGAAGTCGGGCTGAAGCTTTCTTT	-	TRBV6-5	TRBJ1-1	few
CASSHRTVNTGELFF	TGCGCCAGCAGCCACAGGACGGTGAACACCGGGGAGCTGTTTTTT	-	TRBV5-1	TRBJ2-2	few
CAISTDNEQFF	TGTGCCATCTCGACTGACAATGAGCAGTTCTTC	-	TRBV24-1	TRBJ2-1	few
CASSEYREPYNEQFF	TGCGCCAGCAGTGAATACCGGGAACCTTACAATGAGCAGTTCTTC	-	TRBV10-1	TRBJ2-1	few
CASSPLPALSKSNLQEFF	TGTGCCAGCTCACCGCTCCCAGCGTTGAGCAAGTCAAATTTGCAGGAGTTCTTC	-	TRBV18	TRBJ2-1	few
CATSKGGKETQYF	TGTGCCACCAGCAAGGGGGGGAAGGAGACCCAGTACTTC	-	TRBV15	TRBJ2-5	few
CASSLVPGGYSGNTIYF	TGTGCCAGCAGCTTAGTTCCAGGGGGTTACTCTGGAAACACCATATATTTT	TRBD1	TRBV7-6	TRBJ1-3	many
CASSQIITGVSLYNEQFF	TGTGCCAGCAGCCAAATAATCACAGGGGTATCCCTCTACAATGAGCAGTTCTTC	TRBD1	TRBV3-1	TRBJ2-1	-
CASSFPEVAGGRQDTQYF	TGCGCCAGCAGCTTCCCGGAGGTGGCGGGAGGGAGGCAAGATACGCAGTATTTT	TRBD2	TRBV5-1	TRBJ2-3	-
CASSQGAQQFF	TGTGCCAGCAGCCAGGGGGCCCAGCAGTTCTTC	TRBD1	TRBV6-5	TRBJ2-1	many
CASSLLLRGLNEQFF	TGTGCCAGCAGTTTACTCCTACGGGGTCTGAATGAGCAGTTCTTC	-	TRBV27	TRBJ2-1	few
CSAATGSTDTQYF	TGCAGCGCTGCGACCGGGAGCACAGATACGCAGTATTTT	-	TRBV29-1	TRBJ2-3	-
CASSVDRNTEAFF	TGTGCCAGCAGCGTAGACAGGAACACTGAAGCTTTCTTT	-	TRBV7-3	TRBJ1-1	many
CASSIVSYGYEQYF	TGTGCCAGTAGTATAGTCAGCTATGGCTACGAGCAGTACTTC	-	TRBV19	TRBJ2-7	few
CASSVDIANSGNTIYF	TGTGCCAGCAGCGTAGACATCGCTAACTCTGGAAACACCATATATTTT	-	TRBV9	TRBJ1-3	few
CASSLGSGRGHEQYF	TGTGCCAGCAGCTTAGGTAGCGGGAGGGGTCACGAGCAGTACTTC	TRBD2	TRBV7-6	TRBJ2-7	few
CSAQEGEPTYEQYF	TGCAGTGCCCAAGAAGGAGAACCCACCTACGAGCAGTACTTC	-	TRBV20-1	TRBJ2-7	-
CASSYQGTQETQYF	TGTGCCAGCAGCTACCAGGGGACGCAAGAGACCCAGTACTTC	-	TRBV27	TRBJ2-5	-
CASSIGPYGRLSSYEQYF	TGTGCCAGTAGTATTGGCCCCTATGGACGGCTAAGCTCCTACGAGCAGTACTTC	-	TRBV19	TRBJ2-7	few
CASSLPRESPHNEQFF	TGCGCCAGCAGCCTGCCCCGGGAGTCCCCCCACAATGAGCAGTTCTTC	-	TRBV5-1	TRBJ2-1	-
CASSHPVSRERDTQYF	TGTGCCAGCAGCCACCCGGTCTCGCGGGAAAGAGATACGCAGTATTTT	-	TRBV2	TRBJ2-3	-
CASSFSGTEYEQYF	TGTGCCAGCAGTTTTTCCGGGACAGAATACGAGCAGTACTTC	TRBD1	TRBV27	TRBJ2-7	-
CASSFGDTPYEQYF	TGCGCCAGCAGCTTCGGGGACACTCCCTACGAGCAGTACTTC	-	TRBV5-1	TRBJ2-7	few
CASSQERGTGSIAKNIQYF	TGTGCCAGCAGCCAAGAAAGAGGGACAGGGTCGATAGCCAAAAACATTCAGTACTTC	TRBD1	TRBV4-2	TRBJ2-4	-
CASTRLAGGPYEQYF	TGTGCCAGCACCAGACTAGCGGGAGGACCCTACGAGCAGTACTTC	TRBD2	TRBV2	TRBJ2-7	once
CATREAGGRETQYF	TGTGCCACCAGGGAAGCGGGAGGACGGGAGACCCAGTACTTC	TRBD2	TRBV15	TRBJ2-5	-
CASSLFQGGTKNIQYF	TGTGCCAGCAGCTTATTCCAGGGTGGAACCAAAAACATTCAGTACTTC	-	TRBV7-2	TRBJ2-4	-
CASSAQGTTDTQYF	TGTGCCAGCAGCGCTCAGGGTACCACAGATACGCAGTATTTT	-	TRBV7-2	TRBJ2-3	-
CASSQEGGLSEKLFF	TGCGCCAGCAGCCAAGAAGGGGGCCTGAGCGAAAAACTGTTTTTT	TRBD1	TRBV4-1	TRBJ1-4	-
CASSSPAGVLYNEQFF	TGTGCCAGCAGCTCCCCAGCGGGAGTTCTCTACAATGAGCAGTTCTTC	TRBD2	TRBV11-1	TRBJ2-1	-
CASSPTGVGETRYF	TGTGCCAGCTCACCTACAGGGGTTGGAGAGACCCGGTACTTC	TRBD1	TRBV18	TRBJ2-5	-
CASSPMAREKLFF	TGTGCCAGCAGCCCAATGGCGCGGGAAAAACTGTTTTTT	-	TRBV12-3/TRBV12-4	TRBJ1-4	few
CASSLRGNSNQPQHF	TGTGCCAGCAGCCTCAGAGGAAATAGCAATCAGCCCCAGCATTTT	-	TRBV3-1	TRBJ1-5	few
CASRAGTGVNQPQHF	TGTGCCAGCAGGGCCGGGACAGGGGTCAATCAGCCCCAGCATTTT	TRBD1	TRBV5-6	TRBJ1-5	-
CAISAPLSGSSYEQYF	TGTGCCATCAGCGCTCCTCTTAGCGGGAGCTCCTACGAGCAGTACTTC	TRBD2	TRBV10-3	TRBJ2-7	-
CASRPGLAGVGNEQFF	TGCGCCAGCAGGCCGGGACTAGCGGGAGTCGGTAATGAGCAGTTCTTC	TRBD2	TRBV4-1	TRBJ2-1	few
CATQSGRDYEQYF	TGTGCCACCCAAAGCGGGAGGGACTACGAGCAGTACTTC	TRBD2	TRBV15	TRBJ2-7	-
CASSIKAGAFF	TGTGCCAGTAGTATAAAGGCGGGAGCTTTCTTT	-	TRBV19	TRBJ1-1	few
CASSDGGLGYYEQYF	TGTGCCAGCAGCGACGGGGGACTGGGTTACTACGAGCAGTACTTC	-	TRBV6-1	TRBJ2-7	-
CASSSLQGSQYF	TGTGCCAGCAGTTCGCTTCAGGGATCTCAGTACTTC	-	TRBV12-3/TRBV12-4	TRBJ2-4	few
CASSQAFDYAPYEQYF	TGCGCCAGCAGCCAAGCCTTTGACTATGCGCCCTACGAGCAGTACTTC	-	TRBV4-1	TRBJ2-7	-
CASSLTLGGSDGYTF	TGTGCCAGCAGCTTGACCTTAGGGGGGAGCGATGGCTACACCTTC	-	TRBV27	TRBJ1-2	-
CAISGLEVLRF	TGTGCCATCAGCGGACTAGAGGTTTTGCGTTTT	TRBD2	TRBV10-3	TRBJ2-3	-
CASGAGKNYEQYF	TGTGCCAGCGGGGCAGGGAAAAACTACGAGCAGTACTTC	-	TRBV6-1	TRBJ2-7	-
CASSQPSGAQYEQYF	TGTGCCAGCAGCCAACCCTCCGGGGCTCAGTACGAGCAGTACTTC	-	TRBV3-1	TRBJ2-7	-
CASSLVPGVGEQYF	TGTGCCAGCAGCTTAGTTCCGGGAGTGGGCGAGCAGTACTTC	-	TRBV11-2	TRBJ2-7	few
CASSYVTGNTGELFF	TGTGCCAGCAGTTACGTGACGGGGAACACCGGGGAGCTGTTTTTT	-	TRBV6-5	TRBJ2-2	once
CASSLLQGYSPLHF	TGTGCCAGCAGCTTACTGCAGGGTTATTCACCCCTCCACTTT	-	TRBV7-6	TRBJ1-6	-
CASSFDLWVRESTGELFF	TGTGCCAGCAGTTTTGATCTGTGGGTGCGGGAGAGCACCGGGGAGCTGTTTTTT	TRBD2	TRBV12-3/TRBV12-4	TRBJ2-2	many
CASSLAGGPSETQYF	TGTGCCAGCAGCTTAGCGGGAGGGCCCTCAGAGACCCAGTACTTC	TRBD2	TRBV7-3	TRBJ2-5	once
CSVEGRLAGAGEQFF	TGCAGCGTTGAAGGGAGGCTAGCGGGAGCAGGTGAGCAGTTCTTC	TRBD2	TRBV29-1	TRBJ2-1	many